The 24 T cell receptor beta chains below all came from one sample that was sequenced in a study of CD8+ T cells in alopecia areata. As the sequencing template, cDNA was produced by extracting RNA and reverse transcribing it. Using immunoSEQ multiplex PCR, the repertoire was profiled, and TCRdb retains in-frame clones only, with some absent. The table includes about 180,000 clones, about 54% detected once. Treatment given: oral pan-JAK inhibitor, 5-10 mg twice daily. The sample was CD4+ T cells sorted from blood, taken at roughly week 55, from a patient treated with tofacitinib. Every receptor here comes from a human donor with alopecia areata.

The rearrangement joins TRBV4-2 to TRBJ1-4; D unresolved. This CDR3 comprises 14 residues. Trimming shortened V by 1 base and J by 4 bases, and 7 bases separated the two germline ends. Per the germline V gene, CDR1 is LGHNA and CDR2 is YNFKEQ. Here the CDR3 DNA reads TGTGCCAGCAGCCAAGTGGGAGATAATGAAAAACTGTTTTTT. Residues: CASSQVGDNEKLFF.

The chain has TRBV29-1 and TRBJ2-7; D may be TRBD2 (5 bases). This CDR3 contains 15 residues. CDR1 is SQVTM and CDR2 is ANQGSEA in the germline V gene. V lost 6 bases and J lost 0, with 18 bases in between. As DNA, the CDR3 is TGCAGCGTCGTTCCGGACGGAGGTCTCTCCTACGAGCAGTACTTC. It encodes CSVVPDGGLSYEQYF.

Remarks on this clone: This sample also contains other DNA sequences that code for the same CDR3. V is TRBV18 and J is TRBJ2-7; 9 positions agree with TRBD1. The CDR3 runs to 17 residues. V was pared by 3 bases and J by 5 bases, with 14 bases of the junction left unmatched. Germline V lookup: CDR1 KGHSH, CDR2 LQKENI. In DNA, the CDR3 is TGTGCCAGCTCACCTCGTGGTGCCCGGACAGGGGCCCACGAGCAGTACTTC. This codes for CASSPRGARTGAHEQYF.

This clone was counted between two and nine times. The V gene is TRBV10-3, the J gene TRBJ2-3; D may be TRBD1 or TRBD2 (6 bases each). CDR1 and CDR2 (germline): ENHRY, SYGVKD. V was shortened by 3 bases and J by 0 bases, with 10 bases between the two germline ends. The CDR3 has 15 residues. CDR3 coding DNA: TGTGCCATCAGTGATTGGGGGGCAAGCACAGATACGCAGTATTTT. Protein: CAISDWGASTDTQYF.

This clone was seen only a few times. The V call is TRBV7-9, the J call TRBJ2-6; D tentatively fits TRBD1 or TRBD2 (5 bases each). Germline CDR1 is SEHNR and CDR2 is FQNEAQ (reference sequence). V was trimmed by 0 bases and J by 0 bases, leaving 9 bases between them. The CDR3 has 17 residues. The CDR3 DNA reads as TGTGCCAGCAGCTTAGCGGGACGAAACTCTGGGGCCAACGTCCTGACTTTC. This translates into CASSLAGRNSGANVLTF.

V is TRBV7-3 and J is TRBJ2-7, with D possibly TRBD2 on 7 matching bases. Trimming pared 10 bases from V and 0 bases from J, leaving 16 bases between. Germline-derived CDR1 and CDR2 are SGHTA and FQGTGA. This CDR3 comprises 14 residues. CDR3 DNA: TGTGCCACCTCAGAGGGGGGGACCTCCTACGAGCAGTACTTC. It codes for CATSEGGTSYEQYF.

The chain links TRBV2 to TRBJ2-7; D remains unclear. Germline CDR1 is SNHLY and CDR2 is FYNNEI. CDR3 size: 16 residues. Trimming stripped 6 bases from V and 0 bases from J, with 18 bases between. The CDR3 coding sequence is TGTGCCAGCAGCCCTGTCGGGCCGCTGAGCTCCTACGAGCAGTACTTC. Translated, it gives CASSPVGPLSSYEQYF.

This sequence joins TRBV6-5 and TRBJ2-3, with 7 positions matching TRBD1. Germline lookup yields CDR1 MNHEY and CDR2 SVGAGI. The CDR3 runs 14 residues. Trimming took 5 bases from V and 8 from J; bases not matched to a gene: 10. The CDR3 protein is CASSRDSEYSTQYF. The DNA of the CDR3 is TGTGCCAGCAGTCGGGACAGCGAATACAGTACGCAGTATTTT.

Worth noting for this clone: Other DNA sequences in the same sample also yield this CDR3. This chain connects TRBV5-1 to TRBJ1-5, with unresolved D. Germline V gene data show CDR1 as SGHRS and CDR2 as YFSETQ. The CDR3 is 12 residues long. Trimming left V 0 bases short and J 6 bases short, with 4 bases between. DNA of the CDR3: TGCGCCAGCAGCTTGGACGGTCAGCCCCAGCATTTT. Its translation: CASSLDGQPQHF.

A remark on this clone: The same CDR3 also results from other DNA sequences found in this sample. The gene calls are TRBV30 and TRBJ1-5; unclear D gene. The CDR3 sequence is 13 residues long. The V and J ends lost 2 bases and 2 bases respectively, with 7 bases between them. The germline V gene encodes CDR1 GTSNPN and CDR2 SVGIG (reference sequence). The DNA for the CDR3 is TGTGCCTGGAGTTTAACGGGCAATCAGCCCCAGCATTTT. Its translation is CAWSLTGNQPQHF.

The CDR3 reads CAWSRFYSNQPQHF. CDR3 nucleotides: TGTGCCTGGAGTAGGTTTTATAGCAATCAGCCCCAGCATTTT. J is TRBJ1-5 and V is TRBV30; the D is unclear. The CDR3 is made up of 14 amino acids. Deletions cut 2 bases from V and 0 bases from J, with 8 bases between. The germline V gene has CDR1 GTSNPN and CDR2 SVGIG (reference sequence).

This clone was observed a handful of times. The CDR3 here is CASSSRDRGEKLFF. For the CDR3, the DNA is TGTGCCAGCAGCTCCCGGGACAGAGGTGAAAAACTGTTTTTT. The chain joins TRBV7-9 to TRBJ1-4, with 7 bases fitting TRBD1. There are 14 residues in the CDR3. Germline loops: CDR1 SEHNR, CDR2 FQNEAQ (reference sequence). The ends lost 4 bases at V and 7 bases at J; junction bases unmatched: 6.

The V and J genes are TRBV6-5 and TRBJ1-5; 10 positions match TRBD1. The ends lost 5 bases at V and 5 bases at J; junction bases unmatched: 3. The CDR3 length is 14 residues. CDR1 is MNHEY, CDR2 SVGAGI, per germline. This CDR3 is CASSTDRGYQPQHF. The CDR3, as DNA: TGTGCCAGCAGTACGGACAGGGGGTATCAGCCCCAGCATTTT.

This clone appeared a few times. The rearrangement uses TRBV2 and TRBJ2-4; no reliable D call. Germline CDR1 is SNHLY and CDR2 is FYNNEI. V gave up 4 bases and J gave up 13 bases, with 8 bases separating them. The CDR3 extends over 10 amino acids. CDR3 DNA sequence: TGTGCCAGCAGTGGAGCCCAGCAGTACTTC. The encoded protein is CASSGAQQYF.

This clone was seen a few times. V usage is TRBV29-1 and J usage is TRBJ2-1, with a possible D match to TRBD1 (5 bases). This CDR3 is 14 amino acids long. V was shortened by 4 bases and J by 6 bases, with 16 bases between the two germline ends. The germline V gene encodes CDR1 SQVTM and CDR2 ANQGSEA. CDR3 DNA: TGCAGCGTTGGACCCAGGGTCGGGTTCAATGAGCAGTTCTTC. Its protein is CSVGPRVGFNEQFF.

This clone appeared once. The CDR3 reads CAWIRAGTNYGYTF. The CDR3 region has the DNA TGTGCCTGGATTCGTGCAGGGACGAACTATGGCTACACCTTC. The V gene is TRBV30, the J gene TRBJ1-2; the D gene is possibly TRBD1 (5 bases). This CDR3 region has 14 residues. The V gene lost 4 bases and the J gene lost 2 bases, with 14 bases spanning the gap. Germline CDR1 reads GTSNPN; CDR2 reads SVGIG (reference sequence).

This clone was seen repeatedly, ten times or more. J is TRBJ1-1 and V is TRBV12-5, with D hard to call. Per germline, CDR1 LGHNT and CDR2 FRNRAP. V shed 6 bases and J shed 1 base, with 9 bases lying between them. The CDR3 is 13 amino acids. CDR3 protein: CASGTNPNTEAFF. CDR3 in DNA: TGTGCTAGTGGCACAAACCCGAACACTGAAGCTTTCTTT.

This clone was recorded a few times. This chain uses TRBV30 with TRBJ2-5; 7 bases fit TRBD2. Germline V gene sequence: CDR1 GTSNPN, CDR2 SVGIG (reference sequence). V shed 0 bases and J 3 bases; nucleotides not matched to a gene: 4. This CDR3 has 14 residues. The CDR3 bases are TGTGCCTGGAGTGTGGTGGGAGGGGAAGAGACCCAGTACTTC. It specifies CAWSVVGGEETQYF.

The genes are TRBV7-9 and TRBJ1-6; unclear D gene. The V and J ends lost 5 bases and 9 bases respectively, with 11 bases between them. This CDR3 comprises 13 residues. The germline V gene has CDR1 SEHNR and CDR2 FQNEAQ (reference sequence). The CDR3 DNA reads as TGTGCCAGCAGCACGCACTCGGGTTCACCCCTCCACTTT. As protein: CASSTHSGSPLHF.

The chain is built from TRBV19 and TRBJ1-2; no firm D call. The CDR3 sequence is 11 residues long. Looked up from germline, CDR1 is LNHDA and CDR2 is SQIVND (reference sequence). Trimming removed 5 bases from V and 7 bases from J, with 8 bases in between. CDR3 sequence: CASSFHTGYTF. The CDR3 coding sequence is TGTGCCAGTAGTTTCCACACTGGCTACACCTTC.

V and J are TRBV14 and TRBJ1-4; weak D call: TRBD1 (6 bases). This CDR3 comprises 15 residues. Deletions cut 1 base from V and 6 bases from J, with 12 bases between. Germline V CDR1 and CDR2: SGHDN, FVKESK. The CDR3: CASSQVGGGHEKLFF. DNA of the CDR3: TGTGCCAGCAGCCAAGTGGGGGGCGGTCATGAAAAACTGTTTTTT. Together with reference TRBV14 and TRBJ1-4, the CDR3 gives the full variable domain: EAGVTQFPSHSVIEKGQTVTLRCDPISGHDNLYWYRRVMGKEIKFLLHFVKESKQDESGMPNNRFLAERTGGTYSTLKVQPAELEDSGVYFCASSQVGGGHEKLFFGSGTQLSVL.

The chain is built from TRBV7-3 and TRBJ2-3; 8 nucleotides align to TRBD1. Trimming at V came to 5 bases and at J to 4 bases, leaving 8 bases not matched to a gene. The CDR3 extends over 15 amino acids. Germline values: CDR1 SGHTA, CDR2 FQGTGA. CDR3 sequence: CASSPQGAGPDTQYF. CDR3 nucleotides: TGTGCCAGCAGCCCTCAGGGGGCTGGTCCAGATACGCAGTATTTT. Based on the CDR3 plus reference TRBV7-3 and TRBJ2-3, the full variable domain is GAGVSQTPSNKVTEKGKYVELRCDPISGHTALYWYRQSLGQGPEFLIYFQGTGAADDSGLPNDRFFAVRPEGSVSTLKIQRTERGDSAVYLCASSPQGAGPDTQYFGPGTRLTVL.

This rearrangement joins TRBV15 to TRBJ2-5; D is uncertain. The CDR3 is 14 amino acids. Germline V gene sequence: CDR1 LNHNV, CDR2 YYDKDF (reference sequence). V was trimmed by 0 bases and J by 5 bases, leaving 10 bases between them. CDR3 nucleotides: TGTGCCACCAGCAGAGATCCTGGAAGGGAGACCCAGTACTTC. This encodes CATSRDPGRETQYF.

CDR3 region: CASSYRGSSRNTIYF. CDR3 nucleotide sequence: TGTGCCAGCAGTTACCGGGGCAGTAGTCGGAACACCATATATTTT. The chain carries TRBV6-5 and TRBJ1-3; maybe TRBD1 (5 bases). CDR1 is MNHEY and CDR2 is SVGAGI in the germline V gene. With 2 bases removed from V and 7 bases from J, the gap between germline ends came to 15 bases. The CDR3 has 15 residues.